Sequencing of this T cell receptor beta chain was carried out in a study of neoadjuvant anti-PD-1 for oral cavity cancer. Study information: Most patients had three to four biweekly doses of 3 mg/kg nivolumab before resection. Patients without progression received a fourth nivolumab dose around day 43, then surgical resection on days 50-56.

With 0 bases clipped from V and 6 bases from J, the junction kept 5 bases outside the gene matches. Germline loops: CDR1 SGHAT, CDR2 FQDESV (reference sequence). The CDR3 totals 15 residues. Documented time point: after neoadjuvant nivolumab, at surgical resection. Produced via immunoSEQ multiplex PCR; TCRdb's table is partial and in-frame only. The sample records approximately 43,000 clones, roughly 77% being singletons. This clonotype was obtained from a person aged 35-79 years with oral cavity squamous cell carcinoma. Sequenced material: PBMCs, taken after nivolumab (anti-PD-1) treatment. The J gene is TRBJ2-1, the V gene TRBV11-1, with TRBD1 matching 7 bases. CDR3 in amino acids: CASSLALWTGNEQFF. CDR3 DNA sequence: TGTGCCAGCAGCTTAGCCCTGTGGACAGGCAATGAGCAGTTCTTC.